The 11 T cell receptor beta chains below were found in one sample sequenced in a study of blood T cell repertoires in COVID-19 (dated by TCRdb to about 2020). The library was made by the immunoSEQ multiplex PCR assay. TCRdb's version of the immuneACCESS table is confined to in-frame rearrangements and falls short of the full clone set. An unresolved V gene accounts for under half of the shortfall where checked; the remainder is of unknown origin. For this sample the table gives hundreds of thousands of clones, of which 81% were detected only once. Jointly, the top ten make up 7.5% to 9% of the sample. The sequencing sample was made of peripheral blood. These receptors all come from a woman older than 75 with acute or convalescent COVID-19.

CDR3 DNA sequence: TGTGCCACCAGCAGAGATATTCACAGAGGGATGCAAGAGACCCAGTACTTC. Its translation is CATSRDIHRGMQETQYF. The rearrangement uses TRBV15 and TRBJ2-5; D may be TRBD2 (5 bases). V was shortened by 0 bases and J by 2 bases, with 16 bases between the two germline ends. CDR1 is LNHNV and CDR2 is YYDKDF in the germline V gene (reference sequence). This CDR3 has 17 residues.

The gene calls are TRBV3-1 (or the pseudogene TRBV3-2) and TRBJ2-3; D unresolved. Germline V gene sequence: CDR1 LGHDT, CDR2 YNNKEL (reference sequence). The CDR3 has 13 residues. V was shortened by 8 bases and J by 1 base, with 10 bases between the two germline ends. The CDR3 nucleotides read TGTGCCAGCGGTGCCCGAGGCACAGATACGCAGTATTTT. Its translation: CASGARGTDTQYF.

The rearrangement joins TRBV12-5 to TRBJ2-1, with 9 bases fitting TRBD2. This CDR3 has 17 residues. V was clipped by 4 bases and J by 0 bases; unmatched bases: 7. Germline V gene lookup returns CDR1 LGHNT and CDR2 FRNRAP. The DNA of the CDR3 is TGTGCTAGTGGTTCACTAGCGGGTGCCTTCTCCTACAATGAGCAGTTCTTC. It specifies CASGSLAGAFSYNEQFF. Together with reference TRBV12-5 and TRBJ2-1, the CDR3 gives the full variable domain: DARVTQTPRHKVTEMGQEVTMRCQPILGHNTVFWYRQTMMQGLELLAYFRNRAPLDDSGMPKDRFSAEMPDATLATLKIQPSEPRDSAVYFCASGSLAGAFSYNEQFFGPGTRLTVL.

J is TRBJ2-3 and V is TRBV19, with 12 bases matching TRBD2. Germline CDR1 and CDR2: LNHDA and SQIVND (reference sequence). The CDR3 loop spans 17 amino acids. V shed 4 bases and J 0 bases; nucleotides not matched to a gene: 5. The DNA for the CDR3 is TGTGCCAGTAGTACTTCCCTAGCGGGAGGGAGCACAGATACGCAGTATTTT. Amino acids: CASSTSLAGGSTDTQYF. Full variable domain (remainder filled in from reference TRBV19 and TRBJ2-3): DGGITQSPKYLFRKEGQNVTLSCEQNLNHDAMYWYRQDPGQGLRLIYYSQIVNDFQKGDIAEGYSVSREKKESFPLTVTSAQKNPTAFYLCASSTSLAGGSTDTQYFGPGTRLTVL.

The CDR3 region has the DNA TGTGCCAGTAGTCCTCCCCCGCTAGCGGGGGCCACAGATACGCAGTATTTT. It translates to CASSPPPLAGATDTQYF. V gene TRBV19 combines with J gene TRBJ2-3, with 10 bases aligning to TRBD2. This CDR3 has 17 amino acids. Germline assignment: CDR1 LNHDA and CDR2 SQIVND (reference sequence). The junction had 10 bases not matched to a gene; V was cut back by 5 bases and J by 2 bases.

The sample holds one count of this clone. The chain recombines TRBV6-2 or TRBV6-3 with TRBJ2-7, with 9 bases identical to TRBD1. V gave up 4 bases and J gave up 6 bases; unmatched junction bases: 7. The CDR3 sequence is 14 residues long. Germline loops: CDR1 MNHEY, CDR2 SVGEGT. DNA of the CDR3: TGTGCCAGCAGTTTGGGACAGGGTGGCTCCGAGCAGTACTTC. Encoded protein: CASSLGQGGSEQYF.

In this sample, this clone turned up a few times. V usage is TRBV4-2 and J usage is TRBJ2-3, with TRBD2 identical over 7 bases. V lost 0 bases and J lost 4; bases outside the gene matches: 4. Per germline, CDR1 LGHNA and CDR2 YNFKEQ. CDR3 size: 15 residues. The CDR3, as DNA: TGTGCCAGCAGCCAAGAGGGGCTAGCGGCAGATACGCAGTATTTT. Its translation: CASSQEGLAADTQYF.

The V and J genes are TRBV6-2 or TRBV6-3 and TRBJ2-7; D is possibly TRBD1 (6 bases). V lost 4 bases and J lost 3, with 10 bases in between. There are 13 residues in the CDR3. CDR1 is MNHEY and CDR2 is SVGEGT in the germline V gene. CDR3 in DNA: TGTGCCAGCAGTTTCGACAGGAGCTACGAGCAGTACTTC. Translated, it gives CASSFDRSYEQYF.

V and J are TRBV5-1 and TRBJ1-1, with D maybe TRBD1 (6 bases). Germline V lookup: CDR1 SGHRS, CDR2 YFSETQ. The V end was cut by 4 bases, the J end by 4 bases, with 17 bases between. CDR3 length: 15 residues. The CDR3 spells CASSPLGGMITEAFF. The CDR3 DNA is TGCGCCAGCAGCCCTTTAGGGGGTATGATCACTGAAGCTTTCTTT.

The rearrangement joins TRBV18 to TRBJ1-2, with TRBD1 matching over 8 bases. The length of the CDR3 is 14 residues. V gave up 2 bases and J gave up 3 bases; unmatched junction bases: 2. The germline CDR1 and CDR2 sequences are KGHSH and LQKENI. CDR3 residues: CASSPDRGDYGYTF. CDR3 DNA sequence: TGTGCCAGCTCACCAGACAGGGGAGACTATGGCTACACCTTC.

The chain uses TRBV3-1 (or the pseudogene TRBV3-2) and TRBJ1-3; D unresolved. The CDR3 runs to 15 residues. Germline V gene lookup returns CDR1 LGHDT and CDR2 YNNKEL (reference sequence). Trimming cost V 1 base and J 4 bases, with 11 bases left between them. The CDR3 DNA is TGTGCCAGCAGCCAAGGGCAGTATAGCGGAAACACCATATATTTT. The encoded protein is CASSQGQYSGNTIYF.